The entry that follows covers one TCR beta chain sequence. Its antigen is not identified. The sample is drawn from a study of OX40 agonist ivuxolimab in advanced cancers. Looking at the study overall: Ivuxolimab, an antibody that agonizes OX40 (CD134), was administered to the patients. Findings of the study overall: In the 0.1 to 3.0 mg/kg range, CD4+ and CD8+ blood T cells had expanded clonally by week 6.

TCRdb keeps only in-frame clones here, not all; method: immunoSEQ multiplex PCR. The table records about 57,000 clones, 85% to 95% of them present only once. Germline CDR1 is SGDLS and CDR2 is YYNGEE. The V and J ends lost 5 bases and 6 bases, in that order; junction bases with no gene match: 7. This CDR3 is 14 amino acids long. This sequence was found in an adult with an advanced solid tumor such as melanoma, head and neck, liver or kidney cancer. Sequenced material: CD4+ or CD8+ T cells sorted from blood, taken in a trial of the OX40 agonist ivuxolimab. The gene calls are TRBV9 and TRBJ2-3; 9 positions agree with TRBD1. CDR3 residues: CASSRQGGPDTQYF. DNA of the CDR3: TGTGCCAGCAGTCGACAGGGGGGACCGGATACGCAGTATTTT.